Detailed here is one T cell receptor beta chain. Sequencing used immunoSEQ multiplex PCR; TCRdb keeps in-frame clones, though not all of them. There are hundreds of thousands of clones in the sample; 82% occur only once, and roughly 14% lies in the top ten. This sample stems from a study of control samples from healthy donors and cancer patients. The clonotype originates from a woman in her fifties or sixties with lung cancer. What was sequenced was PBMCs.

DNA of the CDR3: TGTGCCAGCAGCCTCCAGGGCCCTACATCACCCCTCCACTTT. Translated, it gives CASSLQGPTSPLHF. V is TRBV6-1 and J is TRBJ1-6; D possibly corresponds to TRBD1 (5 bases). The CDR3 loop spans 14 amino acids. Trimming left V 6 bases short and J 10 bases short, with 16 bases between. The germline gives CDR1 MNHNS, CDR2 SASEGT.